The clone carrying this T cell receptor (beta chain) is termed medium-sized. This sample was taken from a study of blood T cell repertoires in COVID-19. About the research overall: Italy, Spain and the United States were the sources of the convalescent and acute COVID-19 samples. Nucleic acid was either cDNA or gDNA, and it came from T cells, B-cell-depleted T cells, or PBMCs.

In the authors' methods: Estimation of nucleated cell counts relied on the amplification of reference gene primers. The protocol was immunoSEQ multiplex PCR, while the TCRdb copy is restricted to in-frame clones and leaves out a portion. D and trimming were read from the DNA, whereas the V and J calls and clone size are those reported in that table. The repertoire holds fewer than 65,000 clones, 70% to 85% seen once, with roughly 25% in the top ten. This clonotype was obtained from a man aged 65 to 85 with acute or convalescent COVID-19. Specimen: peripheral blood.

CDR3: CASSLATGNYEQYF. The CDR3 DNA reads as TGTGCCAGCAGTTTGGCGACAGGGAACTACGAGCAGTACTTC. The V call is TRBV27, the J call TRBJ2-7; 7 bases are a match to TRBD1. CDR1 and CDR2 (germline): MNHEY, SMNVEV (reference sequence). This CDR3 spans 14 amino acids. V shed 3 bases, J shed 3 bases, and the junction held 5 bases outside the gene matches.